The 16 T cell receptor beta chains in this list originate from one sample, sequenced in a study of control samples from healthy donors and cancer patients. Data came from immunoSEQ multiplex PCR; TCRdb stores just in-frame clones and leaves some out. The sample lists 150,000 to 200,000 clones, 85% to 95% occurring once. Sequencing was carried out using blood. The receptors here all came from a man between 18 and 35 years old in good health.

J is TRBJ1-4 and V is TRBV7-2; TRBD1 matches 9 bases. V dropped 5 bases and J dropped 8; count of bases not matched to a gene: 6. This CDR3 contains 14 residues. Germline V CDR1 and CDR2: SGHTA, FQGNSA. DNA of the CDR3: TGTGCCAGCAGCAAAGGGACAGGGACCGAAAAACTGTTTTTT. It codes for CASSKGTGTEKLFF.

This sequence joins TRBV30 and TRBJ2-4; no clear D gene. Germline lookup yields CDR1 GTSNPN and CDR2 SVGIG (reference sequence). The CDR3 runs 15 residues. Trimming took 2 bases from V and 0 from J, leaving 11 bases between them. DNA of the CDR3: TGTGCCTGGAGTATAGGGCGGCTAGCCAAAAACATTCAGTACTTC. Protein: CAWSIGRLAKNIQYF.

The V gene is TRBV28, the J gene TRBJ2-3; maybe TRBD2 (6 bases). The V and J ends lost 3 bases and 0 bases respectively, with 10 bases between them. Looked up from germline, CDR1 is MDHEN and CDR2 is SYDVKM. This CDR3 has 15 amino acids. The CDR3 DNA sequence: TGTGCCAGCAGTTTTCGCCGGGGGAGCACAGATACGCAGTATTTT. This sequence encodes CASSFRRGSTDTQYF.

This clone was seen a handful of times. This rearrangement joins TRBV25-1 to TRBJ1-5; the D gene is possibly TRBD1 (5 bases). CDR1 MGHDK and CDR2 SYGVNS come from the germline V gene. The ends were cut back, 7 bases at V and 5 bases at J, with 12 bases in the middle. This CDR3 is 13 amino acids long. CDR3 amino acids: CASTQGGDQPQHF. The CDR3 DNA is TGTGCCAGCACCCAGGGCGGGGATCAGCCCCAGCATTTT.

This clone was counted a single time. The gene calls are TRBV3-1 (or the pseudogene TRBV3-2) and TRBJ2-5, with TRBD2 matching 9 bases. The V gene's germline CDR1 is LGHDT and CDR2 YNNKEL (reference sequence). Trimming at V came to 5 bases and at J to 5 bases, leaving 18 bases not matched to a gene. This CDR3 is built from 18 residues. The CDR3 nucleotides read TGTGCCAGCAGCTCCTTAGCGGGGGTGACCGGTGGAGGGGAGACCCAGTACTTC. Its translation: CASSSLAGVTGGGETQYF.

This clone was observed once. The chain has TRBV30 and TRBJ2-7, with D perhaps matching TRBD2 (5 bases). Trimming left V 1 base short and J 7 bases short, with 20 bases between. Germline lookup yields CDR1 GTSNPN and CDR2 SVGIG (reference sequence). The CDR3 length is 15 residues. CDR3 residues: CAWSGPPGLTNEQYF. The CDR3 nucleotides are TGTGCCTGGAGTGGGCCCCCCGGACTCACCAATGAGCAGTACTTC.

This chain connects TRBV5-1 to TRBJ1-1, with D possibly TRBD1 on 5 matching bases. The ends were cut back, 2 bases at V and 1 base at J, with 12 bases in the middle. The CDR3 is made up of 15 amino acids. Germline-derived CDR1 and CDR2 are SGHRS and YFSETQ. DNA of the CDR3: TGCGCCAGCAGCTTAGGGGTGACAAGGAACACTGAAGCTTTCTTT. It yields the protein CASSLGVTRNTEAFF.

This clone was detected once. V is TRBV7-9 and J is TRBJ2-2; D is perhaps TRBD1 (6 bases). Germline CDR1 reads SEHNR; CDR2 reads FQNEAQ (reference sequence). The germline V and J ends were trimmed by 2 bases and 5 bases, with 12 bases remaining between them. CDR3 length: 15 amino acids. The CDR3 sequence: CASSLNAGATGELFF. Written as DNA, the CDR3 is TGTGCCAGCAGCTTAAATGCAGGGGCTACCGGGGAGCTGTTTTTT.

V gene TRBV3-1 (or the pseudogene TRBV3-2) combines with J gene TRBJ2-1; TRBD1 matches 8 bases. Germline V gene data show CDR1 as LGHDT and CDR2 as YNNKEL (reference sequence). V shed 4 bases and J 7 bases; nucleotides not matched to a gene: 6. The CDR3 is 14 amino acids. The CDR3 region is CASSRQGTGNEQFF. The DNA for the CDR3 is TGTGCCAGCAGCCGACAGGGGACCGGGAATGAGCAGTTCTTC.

V gene TRBV10-2 combines with J gene TRBJ1-1; D ambiguous. The CDR3 runs 15 residues. The V gene lost 2 bases and the J gene lost 4 bases, with 14 bases spanning the gap. CDR1 is WSHSY and CDR2 is SAAADI in the germline V gene. In nucleotides, the CDR3 is TGCGCCAGCAGTGAGGGGCAGCTAGGTCTCACTGAAGCTTTCTTT. Translating it yields CASSEGQLGLTEAFF.

The table lists this clone with a count of one. The V call is TRBV6-6, the J call TRBJ1-6, with TRBD1 matching over 10 bases. This CDR3 spans 21 amino acids. Germline V CDR1 and CDR2: MNHNY, SVGAGI (reference sequence). Trimming removed 6 bases from V and 3 bases from J; junction bases left unmatched: 20. This chain's CDR3 is CASSPFNDRGRIRNYNSPLHF. CDR3 coding DNA: TGTGCCAGCAGCCCCTTTAACGACAGGGGGCGAATTCGAAACTATAATTCACCCCTCCACTTT.

A single count supports this clone. The chain uses TRBV6-5 and TRBJ1-1, with D uncertain. Germline V gene sequence: CDR1 MNHEY, CDR2 SVGAGI. V lost 0 bases and J lost 6, with 11 bases in between. This CDR3 region has 14 residues. CDR3 in amino acids: CASSYSASTPEAFF. The CDR3 region has the DNA TGTGCCAGCAGTTACTCCGCCAGCACCCCTGAAGCTTTCTTT.

V and J are TRBV5-1 and TRBJ1-3; D is unresolved. The V gene's germline CDR1 is SGHRS and CDR2 YFSETQ. V was trimmed by 1 base and J by 4 bases, leaving 9 bases between them. This CDR3 has 14 amino acids. CDR3 bases: TGCGCCAGCAGCTTGCAAGGGTCCGGAAACACCATATATTTT. It specifies CASSLQGSGNTIYF.

The chain joins TRBV11-1 to TRBJ1-1; D unclear. This CDR3 contains 15 residues. V shed 5 bases and J shed 4 bases, with 17 bases lying between them. CDR1 and CDR2 (germline): SGHAT, FQDESV (reference sequence). This CDR3 is CASSLMDGVGTEAFF. CDR3 nucleotides: TGTGCCAGCAGCCTCATGGACGGGGTGGGCACTGAAGCTTTCTTT. Complete variable domain (other parts from reference TRBV11-1 and TRBJ1-1): EAEVAQSPRYKITEKSQAVAFWCDPISGHATLYWYRQILGQGPELLVQFQDESVVDDSQLPKDRFSAERLKGVDSTLKIQPAELGDSAMYLCASSLMDGVGTEAFFGQGTRLTVV.

The chain couples TRBV7-8 to TRBJ1-6; D not resolved. The germline V and J ends were trimmed by 1 base and 6 bases, with 13 bases remaining between them. The CDR3 covers 16 residues. Germline V gene sequence: CDR1 SGHVS, CDR2 FQNEAQ. DNA of the CDR3: TGTGCCAGCAGCTTAGGGCCGGACCGGGGTAATTCACCCCTCCACTTT. Residues: CASSLGPDRGNSPLHF. Based on the CDR3 plus reference TRBV7-8 and TRBJ1-6, the full variable domain is GAGVSQSPRYKVAKRGQDVALRCDPISGHVSLFWYQQALGQGPEFLTYFQNEAQLDKSGLPSDRFFAERPEGSVSTLKIQRTQQEDSAVYLCASSLGPDRGNSPLHFGNGTRLTVT.

The chain carries TRBV19 and TRBJ1-6, with D perhaps TRBD1 (6 bases). The CDR3 is 15 residues long. Germline CDR1 is LNHDA and CDR2 is SQIVND (reference sequence). With 7 bases removed from V and 10 bases from J, the gap between germline ends came to 20 bases. This chain's CDR3 is CASTLTRQGGSPLHF. CDR3 bases: TGTGCCAGTACCCTCACTCGACAAGGGGGGTCACCCCTCCACTTT. The complete variable domain, with remaining parts taken from reference TRBV19 and TRBJ1-6, reads DGGITQSPKYLFRKEGQNVTLSCEQNLNHDAMYWYRQDPGQGLRLIYYSQIVNDFQKGDIAEGYSVSREKKESFPLTVTSAQKNPTAFYLCASTLTRQGGSPLHFGNGTRLTVT.